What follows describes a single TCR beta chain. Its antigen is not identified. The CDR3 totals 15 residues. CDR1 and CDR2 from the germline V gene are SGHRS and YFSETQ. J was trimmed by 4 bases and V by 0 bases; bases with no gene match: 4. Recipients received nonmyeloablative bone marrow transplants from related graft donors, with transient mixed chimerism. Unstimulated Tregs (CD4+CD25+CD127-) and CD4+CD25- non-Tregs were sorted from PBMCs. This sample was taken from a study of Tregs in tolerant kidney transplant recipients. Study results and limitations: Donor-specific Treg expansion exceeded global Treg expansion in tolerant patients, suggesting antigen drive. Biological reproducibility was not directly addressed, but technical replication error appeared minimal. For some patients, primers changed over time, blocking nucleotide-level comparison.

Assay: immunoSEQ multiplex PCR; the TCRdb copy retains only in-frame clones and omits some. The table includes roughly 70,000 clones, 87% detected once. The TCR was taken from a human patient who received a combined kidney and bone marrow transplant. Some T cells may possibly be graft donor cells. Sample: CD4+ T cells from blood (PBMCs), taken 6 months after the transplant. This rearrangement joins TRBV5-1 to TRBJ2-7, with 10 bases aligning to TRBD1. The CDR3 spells CASSLVGQGFYEQYF. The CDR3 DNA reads TGCGCCAGCAGCTTGGTGGGACAGGGGTTTTACGAGCAGTACTTC.